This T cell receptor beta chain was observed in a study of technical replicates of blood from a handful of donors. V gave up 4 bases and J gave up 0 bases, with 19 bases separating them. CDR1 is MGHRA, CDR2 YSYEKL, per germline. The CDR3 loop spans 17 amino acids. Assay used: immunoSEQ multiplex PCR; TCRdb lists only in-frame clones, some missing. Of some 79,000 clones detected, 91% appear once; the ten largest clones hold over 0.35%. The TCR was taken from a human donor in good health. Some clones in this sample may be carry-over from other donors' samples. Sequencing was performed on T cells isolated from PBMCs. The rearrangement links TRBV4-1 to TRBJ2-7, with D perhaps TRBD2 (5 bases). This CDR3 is CASSPQPRGTSSYEQYF. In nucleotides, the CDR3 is TGCGCCAGCAGCCCCCAGCCCCGGGGAACCAGCTCCTACGAGCAGTACTTC.